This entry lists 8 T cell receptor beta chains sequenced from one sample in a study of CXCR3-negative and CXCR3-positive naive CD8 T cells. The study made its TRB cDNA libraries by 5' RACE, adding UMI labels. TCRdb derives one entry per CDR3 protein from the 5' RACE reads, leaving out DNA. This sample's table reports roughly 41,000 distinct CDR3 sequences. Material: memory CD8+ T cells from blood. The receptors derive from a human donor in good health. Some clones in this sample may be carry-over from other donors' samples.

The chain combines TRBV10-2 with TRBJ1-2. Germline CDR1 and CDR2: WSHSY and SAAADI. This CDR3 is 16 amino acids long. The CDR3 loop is CASSESYSFQNYGYTF.

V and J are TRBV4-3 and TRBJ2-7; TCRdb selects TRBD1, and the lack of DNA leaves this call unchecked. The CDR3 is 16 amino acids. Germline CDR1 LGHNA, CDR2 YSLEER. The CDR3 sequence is CASSQSYRGLAYEQYF.

The CDR3 spells CASSFDSTSNQPQHF. This sequence joins TRBV6-5 and TRBJ1-5; TCRdb selects TRBD1, and the lack of DNA leaves this call unchecked. The CDR3 is made up of 15 amino acids. CDR1 and CDR2 from the germline V gene are MNHEY and SVGAGI.

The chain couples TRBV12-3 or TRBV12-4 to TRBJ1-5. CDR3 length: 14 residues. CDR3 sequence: CASSSRHLNQPQHF.

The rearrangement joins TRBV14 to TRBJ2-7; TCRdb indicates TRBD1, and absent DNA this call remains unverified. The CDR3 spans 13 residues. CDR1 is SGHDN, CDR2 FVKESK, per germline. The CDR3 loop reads CASSQGQAYEQYF. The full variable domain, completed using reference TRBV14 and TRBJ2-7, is EAGVTQFPSHSVIEKGQTVTLRCDPISGHDNLYWYRRVMGKEIKFLLHFVKESKQDESGMPNNRFLAERTGGTYSTLKVQPAELEDSGVYFCASSQGQAYEQYFGPGTRLTVT.

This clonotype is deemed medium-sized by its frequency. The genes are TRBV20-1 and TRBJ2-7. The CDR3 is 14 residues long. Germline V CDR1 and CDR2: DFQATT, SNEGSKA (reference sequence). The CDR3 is CSARDPTLDYEQYF.

The CDR3 is CASRSDSQVSYNPPLHF. The V and J genes are TRBV12-3 or TRBV12-4 and TRBJ1-6; the TCRdb call, TRBD1, lacks DNA for checking. The CDR3 contains 17 residues.

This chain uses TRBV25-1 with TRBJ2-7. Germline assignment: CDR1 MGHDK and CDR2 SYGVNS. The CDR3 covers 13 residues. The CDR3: CASSEYSPYEQYF.